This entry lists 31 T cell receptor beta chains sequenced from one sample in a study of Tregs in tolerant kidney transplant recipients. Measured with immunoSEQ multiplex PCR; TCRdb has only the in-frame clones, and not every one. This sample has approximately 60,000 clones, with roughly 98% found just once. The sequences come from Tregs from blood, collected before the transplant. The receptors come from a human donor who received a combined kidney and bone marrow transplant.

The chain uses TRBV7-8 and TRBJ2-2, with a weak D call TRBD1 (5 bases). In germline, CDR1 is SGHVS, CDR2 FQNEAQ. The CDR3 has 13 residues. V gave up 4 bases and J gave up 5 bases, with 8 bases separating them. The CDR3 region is CASSSWTTGELFF. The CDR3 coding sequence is TGTGCCAGCAGCTCATGGACAACCGGGGAGCTGTTTTTT.

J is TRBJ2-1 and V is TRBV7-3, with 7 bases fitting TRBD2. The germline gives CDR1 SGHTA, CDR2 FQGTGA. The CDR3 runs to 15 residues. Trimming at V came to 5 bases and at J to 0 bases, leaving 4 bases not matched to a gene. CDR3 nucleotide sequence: TGTGCCAGCAGCCCCGGGGGGTTCTCCTACAATGAGCAGTTCTTC. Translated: CASSPGGFSYNEQFF.

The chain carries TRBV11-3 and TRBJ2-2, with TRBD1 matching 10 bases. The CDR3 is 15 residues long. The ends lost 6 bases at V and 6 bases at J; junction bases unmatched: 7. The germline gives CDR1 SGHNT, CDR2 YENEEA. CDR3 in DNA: TGTGCCAGCAGTCTTGACAGGGGGCGAGCCGGGGAGCTGTTTTTT. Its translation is CASSLDRGRAGELFF.

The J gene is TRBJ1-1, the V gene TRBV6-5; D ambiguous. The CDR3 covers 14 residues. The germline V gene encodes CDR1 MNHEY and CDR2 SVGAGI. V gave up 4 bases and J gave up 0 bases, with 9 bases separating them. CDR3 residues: CASSSAALNTEAFF. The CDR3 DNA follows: TGTGCCAGCAGTTCTGCGGCGCTGAACACTGAAGCTTTCTTT.

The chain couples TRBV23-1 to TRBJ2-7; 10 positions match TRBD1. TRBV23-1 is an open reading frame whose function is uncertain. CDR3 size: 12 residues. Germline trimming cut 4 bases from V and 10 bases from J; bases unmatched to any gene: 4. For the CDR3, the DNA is TGCGCCAGCAGTCCGGACAGGGGGAAACAGTACTTC. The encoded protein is CASSPDRGKQYF.

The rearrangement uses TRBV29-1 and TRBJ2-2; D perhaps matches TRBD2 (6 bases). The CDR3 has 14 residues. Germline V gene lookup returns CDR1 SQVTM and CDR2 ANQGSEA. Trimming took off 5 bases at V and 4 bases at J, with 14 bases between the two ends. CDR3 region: CSVRQSGLTGELFF. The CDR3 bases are TGCAGCGTTCGACAGAGCGGGCTCACCGGGGAGCTGTTTTTT.

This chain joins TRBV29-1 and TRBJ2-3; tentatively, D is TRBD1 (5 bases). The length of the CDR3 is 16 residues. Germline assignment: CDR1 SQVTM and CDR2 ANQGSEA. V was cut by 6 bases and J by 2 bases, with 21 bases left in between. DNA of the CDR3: TGCAGCGTAAAAAGGGGCCCCTTAAGATACACAGATACGCAGTATTTT. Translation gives CSVKRGPLRYTDTQYF.

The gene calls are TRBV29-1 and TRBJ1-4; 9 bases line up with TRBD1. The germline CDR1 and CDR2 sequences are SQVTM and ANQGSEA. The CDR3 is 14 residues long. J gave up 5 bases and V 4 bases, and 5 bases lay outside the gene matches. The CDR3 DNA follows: TGCAGCGTTGTGGGACAGGGAGGGAATGAAAAACTGTTTTTT. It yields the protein CSVVGQGGNEKLFF.

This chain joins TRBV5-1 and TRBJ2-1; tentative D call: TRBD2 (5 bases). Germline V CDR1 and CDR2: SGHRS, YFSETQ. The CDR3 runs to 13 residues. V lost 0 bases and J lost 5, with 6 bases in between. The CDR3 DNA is TGCGCCAGCAGCTTGGGACTAAACAATGAGCAGTTCTTC. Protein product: CASSLGLNNEQFF.

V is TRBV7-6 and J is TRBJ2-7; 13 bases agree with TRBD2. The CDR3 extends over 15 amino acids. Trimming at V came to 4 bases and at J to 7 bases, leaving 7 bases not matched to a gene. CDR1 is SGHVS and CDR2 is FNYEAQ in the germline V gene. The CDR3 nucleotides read TGTGCCAGCAGCTCGGGACTAGCGGGAAATCGGGAGCAGTACTTC. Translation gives CASSSGLAGNREQYF.

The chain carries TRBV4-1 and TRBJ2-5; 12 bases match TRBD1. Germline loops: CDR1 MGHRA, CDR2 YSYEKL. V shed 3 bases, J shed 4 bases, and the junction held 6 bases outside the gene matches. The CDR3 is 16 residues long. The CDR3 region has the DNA TGCGCCAGCAGCCAGTGGGACAGGGGGCTTGGAGAGACCCAGTACTTC. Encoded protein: CASSQWDRGLGETQYF.

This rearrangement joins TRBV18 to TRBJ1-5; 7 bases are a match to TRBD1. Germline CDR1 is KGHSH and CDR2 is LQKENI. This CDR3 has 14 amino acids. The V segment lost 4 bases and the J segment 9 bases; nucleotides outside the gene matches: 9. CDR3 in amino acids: CASSHGQVYLPQHF. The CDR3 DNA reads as TGTGCCAGCTCACACGGACAGGTCTACCTGCCCCAGCATTTT.

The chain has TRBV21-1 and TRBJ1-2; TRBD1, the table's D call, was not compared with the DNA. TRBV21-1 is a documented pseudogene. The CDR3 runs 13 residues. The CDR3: CASADDRVDGYTF. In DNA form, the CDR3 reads TGTGCCAGCGCTGATGACAGGGTTGATGGCTACACCTTC.

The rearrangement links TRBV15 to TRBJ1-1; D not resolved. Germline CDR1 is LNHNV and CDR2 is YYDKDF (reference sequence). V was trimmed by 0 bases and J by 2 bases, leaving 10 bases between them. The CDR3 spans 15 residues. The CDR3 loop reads CATSREFTGNTEAFF. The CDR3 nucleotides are TGTGCCACCAGCAGAGAGTTTACGGGAAACACTGAAGCTTTCTTT.

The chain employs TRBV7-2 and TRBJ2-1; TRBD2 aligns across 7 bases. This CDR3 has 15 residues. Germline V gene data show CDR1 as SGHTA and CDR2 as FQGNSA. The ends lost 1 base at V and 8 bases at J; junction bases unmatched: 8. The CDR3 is CASSLVWTSNYEQFF. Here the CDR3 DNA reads TGTGCCAGCAGCTTAGTTTGGACTAGTAACTATGAGCAGTTCTTC. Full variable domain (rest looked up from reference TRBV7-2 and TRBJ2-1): GAGVSQSPSNKVTEKGKDVELRCDPISGHTALYWYRQSLGQGLEFLIYFQGNSAPDKSGLPSDRFSAERTGGSVSTLTIQRTQQEDSAVYLCASSLVWTSNYEQFFGPGTRLTVL.

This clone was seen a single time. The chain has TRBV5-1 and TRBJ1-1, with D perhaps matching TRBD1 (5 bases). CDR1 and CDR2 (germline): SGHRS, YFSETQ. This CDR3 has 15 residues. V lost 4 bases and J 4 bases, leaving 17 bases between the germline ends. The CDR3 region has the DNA TGCGCCAGCAGCACGGACACTTCCTTGGGCACTGAAGCTTTCTTT. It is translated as CASSTDTSLGTEAFF.

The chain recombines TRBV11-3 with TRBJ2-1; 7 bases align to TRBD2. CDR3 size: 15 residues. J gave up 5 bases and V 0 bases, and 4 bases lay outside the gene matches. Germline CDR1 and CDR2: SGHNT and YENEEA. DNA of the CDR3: TGTGCCAGCAGCTTAGAAGCGGGGATAGACAATGAGCAGTTCTTC. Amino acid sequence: CASSLEAGIDNEQFF.

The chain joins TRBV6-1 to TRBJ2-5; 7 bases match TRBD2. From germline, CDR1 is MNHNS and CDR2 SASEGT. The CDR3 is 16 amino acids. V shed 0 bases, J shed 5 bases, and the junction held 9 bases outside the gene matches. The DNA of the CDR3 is TGTGCCAGCAGTGAAGCGCGGCGACTAGCTTTCGAGACCCAGTACTTC. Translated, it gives CASSEARRLAFETQYF.

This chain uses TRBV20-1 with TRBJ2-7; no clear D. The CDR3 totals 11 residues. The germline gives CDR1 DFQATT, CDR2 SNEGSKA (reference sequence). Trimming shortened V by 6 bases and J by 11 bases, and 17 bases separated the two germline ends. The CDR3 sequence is CSATLVGTEYF. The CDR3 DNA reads TGCAGTGCGACACTCGTGGGCACGGAGTACTTC.

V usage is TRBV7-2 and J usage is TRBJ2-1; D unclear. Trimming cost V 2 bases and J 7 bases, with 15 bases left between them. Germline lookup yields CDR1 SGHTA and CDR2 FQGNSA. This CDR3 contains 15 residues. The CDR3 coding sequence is TGTGCCAGCAGCTTACAGTCCTCCAATGTTAATGAGCAGTTCTTC. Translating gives CASSLQSSNVNEQFF.

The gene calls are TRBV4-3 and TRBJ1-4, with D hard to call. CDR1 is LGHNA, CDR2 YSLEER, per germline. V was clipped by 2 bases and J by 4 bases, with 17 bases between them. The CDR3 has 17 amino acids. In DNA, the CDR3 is TGCGCCAGCAGCCAATGGTTAAGGATCCAGGTTAATGAAAAACTGTTTTTT. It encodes CASSQWLRIQVNEKLFF.

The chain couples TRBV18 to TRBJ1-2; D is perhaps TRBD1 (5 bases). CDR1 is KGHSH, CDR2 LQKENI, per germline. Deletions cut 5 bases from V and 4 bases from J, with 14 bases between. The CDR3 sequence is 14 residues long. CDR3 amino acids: CASSNRTFSYGYTF. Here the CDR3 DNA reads TGTGCCAGCTCAAACCGGACATTTAGCTATGGCTACACCTTC. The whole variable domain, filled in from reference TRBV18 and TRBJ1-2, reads NAGVMQNPRHLVRRRGQEARLRCSPMKGHSHVYWYRQLPEEGLKFMVYLQKENIIDESGMPKERFSAEFPKEGPSILRIQQVVRGDSAAYFCASSNRTFSYGYTFGSGTRLTVV.

CDR3 protein: CASSQLLAGGTDTQYF. The CDR3 bases are TGCGCCAGCAGCCAACTACTAGCGGGGGGGACAGATACGCAGTATTTT. The chain carries TRBV5-1 and TRBJ2-3; 13 positions match TRBD2. The CDR3 loop spans 16 amino acids. CDR1 is SGHRS and CDR2 is YFSETQ in the germline V gene. J was trimmed by 3 bases and V by 4 bases; bases with no gene match: 5.

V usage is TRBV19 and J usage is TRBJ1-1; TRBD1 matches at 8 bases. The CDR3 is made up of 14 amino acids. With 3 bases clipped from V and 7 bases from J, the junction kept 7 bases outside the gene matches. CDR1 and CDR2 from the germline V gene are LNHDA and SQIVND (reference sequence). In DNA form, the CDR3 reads TGTGCCAGTAGTATGCCGGACAGGGCTAATGAAGCTTTCTTT. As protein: CASSMPDRANEAFF.

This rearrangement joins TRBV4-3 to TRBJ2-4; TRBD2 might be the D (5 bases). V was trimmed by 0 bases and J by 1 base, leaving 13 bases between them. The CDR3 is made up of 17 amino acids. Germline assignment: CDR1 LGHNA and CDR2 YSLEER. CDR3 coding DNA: TGCGCCAGCAGCCAAGATGCGAGGGCGAGGGCCAAAAACATTCAGTACTTC. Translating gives CASSQDARARAKNIQYF.

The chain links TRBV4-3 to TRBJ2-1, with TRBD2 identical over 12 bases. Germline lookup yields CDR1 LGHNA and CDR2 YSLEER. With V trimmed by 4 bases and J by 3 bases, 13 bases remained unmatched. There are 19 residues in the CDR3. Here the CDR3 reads CASSRRLRLAGENYNEQFF. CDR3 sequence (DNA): TGCGCCAGCAGCCGAAGGTTGCGACTAGCGGGAGAGAACTACAATGAGCAGTTCTTC.

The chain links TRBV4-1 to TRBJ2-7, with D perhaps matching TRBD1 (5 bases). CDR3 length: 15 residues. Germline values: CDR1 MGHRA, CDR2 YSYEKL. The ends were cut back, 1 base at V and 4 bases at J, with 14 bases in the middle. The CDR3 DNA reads TGCGCCAGCAGCCAAGTGTGGCAGGGCCGTTACGAGCAGTACTTC. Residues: CASSQVWQGRYEQYF.

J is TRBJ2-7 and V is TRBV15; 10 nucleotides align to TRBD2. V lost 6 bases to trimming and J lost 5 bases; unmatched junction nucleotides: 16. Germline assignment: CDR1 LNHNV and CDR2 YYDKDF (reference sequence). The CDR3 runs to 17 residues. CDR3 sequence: CATSSEVAGGGSDEQYF. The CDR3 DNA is TGTGCCACCAGTTCGGAGGTAGCGGGAGGAGGGTCGGACGAGCAGTACTTC.

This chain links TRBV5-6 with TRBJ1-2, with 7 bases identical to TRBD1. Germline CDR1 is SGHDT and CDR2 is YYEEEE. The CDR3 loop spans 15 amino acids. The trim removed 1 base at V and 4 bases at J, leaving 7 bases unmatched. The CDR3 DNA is TGTGCCAGCAGCTTGTCCGGACAGGTGATCTATGGCTACACCTTC. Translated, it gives CASSLSGQVIYGYTF.

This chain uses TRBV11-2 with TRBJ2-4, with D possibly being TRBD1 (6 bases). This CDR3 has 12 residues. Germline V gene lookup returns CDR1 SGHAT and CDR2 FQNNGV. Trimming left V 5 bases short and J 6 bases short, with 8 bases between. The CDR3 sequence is CASSLQGNIQYF. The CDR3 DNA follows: TGTGCCAGCAGCCTACAGGGAAACATTCAGTACTTC.

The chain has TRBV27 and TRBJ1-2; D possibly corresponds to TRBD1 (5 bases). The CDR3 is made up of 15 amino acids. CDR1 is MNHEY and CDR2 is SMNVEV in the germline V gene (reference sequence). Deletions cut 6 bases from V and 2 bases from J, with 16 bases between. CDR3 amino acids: CASSKSGTLNYGYTF. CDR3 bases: TGTGCCAGCAGCAAATCCGGGACTTTAAACTATGGCTACACCTTC.